These 11 T cell receptor beta chains originate from one sample sequenced in a study of vaccination effects on CD4 cells after COVID-19. Some clones are missing from TCRdb's copy, which holds only in-frame ones; the method was immunoSEQ multiplex PCR. Of roughly 25,000 clones in the sample, approximately 74% were seen once. Using viral peptide pools, the ViraFEST assay grew out antigen-specific CD4+ T cells prior to sequencing. Subsequent to a culture period of 10 to 11 days, CD4+ T cells were isolated. Prior SARS-CoV-2 infection was absent in the vaccine recipients, as shown by negative nucleocapsid antibodies. These receptors' targets are unknown. This material consisted of CD4+ T cells from PBMCs cultured with SARS-CoV-2 spike peptides, taken before COVID-19 vaccination. These TCRs come from a human donor who received a COVID-19 vaccine.

There are a few counts of this clone. CDR3 sequence: CASSHTASSGNTIYF. CDR3 DNA sequence: TGTGCCAGCAGCCACACGGCAAGCTCTGGAAACACCATATATTTT. The V gene is TRBV3-1 (or the pseudogene TRBV3-2), the J gene TRBJ1-3; no clear D. The ends were cut back, 3 bases at V and 0 bases at J, with 9 bases in the middle. The CDR3 contains 15 residues. Germline CDR1 LGHDT, CDR2 YNNKEL (reference sequence).

This clone appeared a few times. The chain recombines TRBV5-1 with TRBJ2-1; 8 positions agree with TRBD2. Germline V gives CDR1 SGHRS, CDR2 YFSETQ. This CDR3 is 18 amino acids long. V lost 1 base and J lost 4; bases outside the gene matches: 13. CDR3 region: CASSLTPKTLAAYNEQFF. CDR3 DNA sequence: TGCGCCAGCAGCTTGACACCAAAAACACTAGCGGCTTACAATGAGCAGTTCTTC.

This rearrangement joins TRBV6-5 to TRBJ2-1, with 8 bases aligning to TRBD1. CDR1 MNHEY and CDR2 SVGAGI come from the germline V gene. With V trimmed by 5 bases and J by 5 bases, 8 bases remained unmatched. The CDR3 totals 15 residues. CDR3 in DNA: TGTGCCAGCAGTCGGGGACAGGCCGGAAACAATGAGCAGTTCTTC. This sequence encodes CASSRGQAGNNEQFF.

The sample holds a few counts of this clone. This chain joins TRBV29-1 and TRBJ2-7; D call uncertain. Germline values: CDR1 SQVTM, CDR2 ANQGSEA. V dropped 5 bases and J dropped 5 bases, with 13 bases sitting between them. The CDR3 totals 12 residues. The DNA of the CDR3 is TGCAGCGTTCGACTCCCCGGCGACGAGCAGTACTTC. This codes for CSVRLPGDEQYF.

The chain joins TRBV2 to TRBJ2-7, with 7 bases lining up with TRBD1. The germline V gene has CDR1 SNHLY and CDR2 FYNNEI. V dropped 6 bases and J dropped 6; count of bases not matched to a gene: 11. This CDR3 contains 14 residues. The CDR3, as DNA: TGTGCCAGCAGACAGGGGCCTCTCCCCCTCGAGCAGTACTTC. Residues: CASRQGPLPLEQYF. The variable domain in full, completed from reference TRBV2 and TRBJ2-7, reads EPEVTQTPSHQVTQMGQEVILRCVPISNHLYFYWYRQILGQKVEFLVSFYNNEISEKSEIFDDQFSVERPDGSNFTLKIRSTKLEDSAMYFCASRQGPLPLEQYFGPGTRLTVT.

J is TRBJ1-6 and V is TRBV3-1 (or the pseudogene TRBV3-2); 10 bases agree with TRBD1. V was clipped by 2 bases and J by 7 bases; unmatched bases: 8. Per the germline V gene, CDR1 is LGHDT and CDR2 is YNNKEL (reference sequence). This CDR3 region has 17 residues. This CDR3 reads CASSQIPQGQGNSPLHF. For the CDR3, the DNA is TGTGCCAGCAGCCAAATTCCGCAGGGACAGGGGAATTCACCCCTCCACTTT.

The chain recombines TRBV5-1 with TRBJ2-7; D may match TRBD1 or TRBD2 (6 bases each). The CDR3 loop spans 15 amino acids. Germline CDR1 SGHRS, CDR2 YFSETQ. With 2 bases removed from V and 0 bases from J, the gap between germline ends came to 12 bases. The CDR3 sequence: CASSFSGGGSYEQYF. The CDR3 DNA is TGCGCCAGCAGCTTTAGTGGAGGGGGCTCCTACGAGCAGTACTTC.

This rearrangement joins TRBV3-1 (or the pseudogene TRBV3-2) to TRBJ2-3; D remains ambiguous. Trimming took off 0 bases at V and 9 bases at J, with 4 bases between the two ends. The length of the CDR3 is 11 residues. Per germline, CDR1 LGHDT and CDR2 YNNKEL (reference sequence). DNA of the CDR3: TGTGCCAGCAGCCAAGAAGTAACGCAGTATTTT. Amino acids: CASSQEVTQYF.

CDR3 amino acids: CASSYGLPTHAQTYEQYF. In DNA, the CDR3 is TGTGCCAGCAGCTACGGACTACCCACGCACGCACAAACCTACGAGCAGTACTTC. V gene TRBV5-4 combines with J gene TRBJ2-7, with D possibly being TRBD2 (6 bases). Trimming pared 3 bases from V and 2 bases from J, leaving 24 bases between. This CDR3 comprises 18 residues. Germline-derived CDR1 and CDR2 are SGHNT and YYREEE (reference sequence).

The chain has TRBV6-5 and TRBJ2-7; 7 bases match TRBD2. V shed 8 bases and J 5 bases; nucleotides not matched to a gene: 6. CDR3 size: 12 residues. CDR1 and CDR2 from the germline V gene are MNHEY and SVGAGI. This CDR3 reads CASRGELHEQYF. The CDR3 nucleotides read TGTGCCAGCCGGGGGGAGCTCCACGAGCAGTACTTC.

The genes are TRBV5-6 and TRBJ2-5; D might be TRBD2 (5 bases). CDR1 SGHDT and CDR2 YYEEEE come from the germline V gene. The CDR3 totals 15 residues. Trimming stripped 2 bases from V and 5 bases from J, with 16 bases between. The CDR3 loop reads CASSFAGGLIETQYF. In nucleotides, the CDR3 is TGTGCCAGCAGCTTCGCCGGCGGGCTAATCGAGACCCAGTACTTC.